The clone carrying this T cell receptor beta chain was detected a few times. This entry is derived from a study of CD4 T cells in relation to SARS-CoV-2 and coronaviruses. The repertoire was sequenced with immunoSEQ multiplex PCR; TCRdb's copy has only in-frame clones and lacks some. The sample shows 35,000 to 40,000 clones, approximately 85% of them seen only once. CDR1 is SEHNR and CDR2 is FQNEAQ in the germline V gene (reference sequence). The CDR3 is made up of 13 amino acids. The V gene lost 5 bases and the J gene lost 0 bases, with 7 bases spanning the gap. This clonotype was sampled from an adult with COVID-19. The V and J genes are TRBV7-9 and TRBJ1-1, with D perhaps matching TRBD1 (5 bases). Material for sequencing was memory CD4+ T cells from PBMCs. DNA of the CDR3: TGTGCCAGCAGCGTACAGGTGAACACTGAAGCTTTCTTT. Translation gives CASSVQVNTEAFF.